Listed below are T cell receptor beta chains from one sample, sequenced in a study of T cell repertoires in ileal Crohn's disease. TCRdb's table, derived via immunoSEQ multiplex PCR, lists solely in-frame clones and lacks some. The table has 7,000 or so clones, 72% seen once; the top ten hold roughly 10%. Specimen: ileal tissue. The source of these receptors is an adult with Crohn's disease. CDR3s include the opening cysteine and the closing phenylalanine or tryptophan. D genes are given only for firm matches. Rows give clone size only sometimes, using once, few, many, or a class for an expanded clone.

V gene	D gene	J gene	clone size	CDR3 protein	CDR3 DNA
TRBV2	.	TRBJ1-2	.	CASTIGLDSFYGYTF	TGTGCCAGCACCATCGGATTGGACAGCTTCTATGGCTACACCTTC
TRBV18	.	TRBJ2-4	.	CASSQMPGAALAKNIQYF	TGTGCCAGCTCACAAATGCCTGGGGCAGCTTTAGCCAAAAACATTCAGTACTTC
TRBV7-3	TRBD1	TRBJ2-7	few	CASSLTGGNEQYF	TGTGCCAGCAGCTTAACAGGGGGCAACGAGCAGTACTTC
TRBV27	TRBD1	TRBJ1-1	.	CASSLLSRGDTEAFF	TGTGCCAGCAGTTTACTTTCCAGGGGGGACACTGAAGCTTTCTTT
TRBV9	.	TRBJ1-1	.	CASSVEGRKAFF	TGTGCCAGCAGCGTAGAAGGCAGGAAAGCTTTCTTT
TRBV25-1	.	TRBJ2-1	.	CASSNGIYNEQFF	TGTGCCAGCAGTAACGGGATTTACAATGAGCAGTTCTTC
TRBV15	.	TRBJ1-4	.	CATSPLGGNNEKLFF	TGTGCCACCAGCCCCCTCGGGGGGAATAATGAAAAACTGTTTTTT
TRBV7-2	TRBD1	TRBJ2-7	few	CASSPQTGIYEQYF	TGTGCCAGCAGCCCCCAGACAGGGATTTACGAGCAGTACTTC
TRBV6-1	TRBD1	TRBJ1-6	.	CAIKRQGPDNSPLHF	TGTGCCATCAAGAGACAGGGGCCGGATAATTCACCCCTCCACTTT
TRBV7-9	.	TRBJ2-7	.	CASSLQNSYEQYF	TGTGCCAGCAGCTTACAGAATTCCTACGAGCAGTACTTC
TRBV19	.	TRBJ2-7	.	CASRSGYEQYF	TGTGCCAGTAGATCGGGGTACGAGCAGTACTTC
TRBV30	TRBD1	TRBJ1-2	few	CANPGTGYGYTF	TGTGCGAACCCCGGGACAGGCTATGGCTACACCTTC
TRBV11-3	TRBD2	TRBJ2-5	.	CASSLGLAGGSETQYF	TGTGCCAGCAGTCTCGGACTAGCGGGAGGGTCAGAGACCCAGTACTTC
TRBV6-1	.	TRBJ1-4	.	CASSESRSNEKLFF	TGTGCCAGCAGTGAATCCCGTTCTAATGAAAAACTGTTTTTT
TRBV6-1	.	TRBJ1-5	.	CASSDWANQPQHF	TGTGCCAGCAGTGATTGGGCGAATCAGCCCCAGCATTTT
TRBV7-2	.	TRBJ1-4	.	CASSLLGGSTNEKLFF	TGTGCCAGCAGCCTTCTGGGGGGATCAACTAATGAAAAACTGTTTTTT
TRBV6-5	TRBD2	TRBJ2-7	.	CASRRTSGLYEQYF	TGTGCCAGCAGGCGGACTAGCGGACTCTACGAGCAGTACTTC
TRBV2	.	TRBJ2-7	.	CASSETGLSSYEQYF	TGTGCCAGCAGCGAGACAGGTCTGAGCTCCTACGAGCAGTACTTC
TRBV5-6	TRBD1	TRBJ2-7	few	CASSSKQGYRHEQYF	TGTGCCAGCAGCTCTAAACAGGGGTATAGGCACGAGCAGTACTTC
TRBV5-1	TRBD1	TRBJ1-1	.	CASSLGTGGKNTEAFF	TGCGCCAGCAGCTTGGGGACAGGGGGCAAGAACACTGAAGCTTTCTTT
TRBV2	TRBD1	TRBJ1-2	.	CASSRTGGANYGYTF	TGTGCCAGCAGCCGGACAGGGGGAGCTAACTATGGCTACACCTTC
TRBV12-5	TRBD1	TRBJ1-5	.	CASGPWTGNHQPQHF	TGTGCTAGTGGGCCCTGGACAGGTAATCATCAGCCCCAGCATTTT